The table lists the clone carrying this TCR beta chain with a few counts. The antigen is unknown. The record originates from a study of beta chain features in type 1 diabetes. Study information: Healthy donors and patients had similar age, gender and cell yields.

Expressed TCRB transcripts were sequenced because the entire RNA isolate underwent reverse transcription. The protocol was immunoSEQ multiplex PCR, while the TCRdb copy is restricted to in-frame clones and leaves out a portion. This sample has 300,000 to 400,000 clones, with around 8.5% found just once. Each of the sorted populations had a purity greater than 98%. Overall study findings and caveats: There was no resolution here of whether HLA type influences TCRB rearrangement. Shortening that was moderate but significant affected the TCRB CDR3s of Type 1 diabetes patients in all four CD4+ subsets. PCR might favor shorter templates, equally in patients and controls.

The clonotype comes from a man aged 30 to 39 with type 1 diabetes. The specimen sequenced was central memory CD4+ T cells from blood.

The CDR3: CASSPLRGDYGYTF. In nucleotides, the CDR3 is TGTGCCAGCTCACCACTAAGGGGTGACTATGGCTACACCTTC. The chain carries TRBV18 and TRBJ1-2, with D possibly TRBD1 on 5 matching bases. Trimming removed 1 base at V and 3 bases at J, with 9 bases between. Germline lookup yields CDR1 KGHSH and CDR2 LQKENI. The length of the CDR3 is 14 residues.